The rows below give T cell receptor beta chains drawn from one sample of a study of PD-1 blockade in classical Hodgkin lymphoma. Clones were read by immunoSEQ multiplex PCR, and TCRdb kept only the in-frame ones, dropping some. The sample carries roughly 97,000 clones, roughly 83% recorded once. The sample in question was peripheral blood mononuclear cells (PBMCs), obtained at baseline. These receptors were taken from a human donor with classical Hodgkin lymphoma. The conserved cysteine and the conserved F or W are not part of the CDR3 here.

ASSIKGYEQF,TRBV19,TRBJ2-1
ASSQDRSGGLTGELF,TRBV4-1,TRBJ2-2
ASSLMGGRYNEQF,TRBV5-4,TRBJ2-1
ASSMLTGRNYEQY,TRBV19,TRBJ2-7
ASSLGGRAEQY,TRBV28,TRBJ2-7
ASRTGTAGETQY,TRBV5-1,TRBJ2-5
ASSSTDRGGNQPQH,TRBV4-1,TRBJ1-5
ASSIIGVGSGEAF,TRBV19,TRBJ1-1
ASSPSWGDTEAF,TRBV7-2,TRBJ1-1
ASSLQQGGEQY,TRBV7-2,TRBJ2-7
ASSEGGDEQF,TRBV2,TRBJ2-1
ASSSPHGTYNEQF,TRBV11-2,TRBJ2-1
ASSLWDRGDEQY,TRBV7-2,TRBJ2-7
ASNPTSGTSGELF,TRBV27,TRBJ2-2
ASSGDRETEQY,TRBV2,TRBJ2-7
ASRLGGASYNEQF,TRBV28,TRBJ2-1
ATSGGPKETQY,TRBV19,TRBJ2-5
ASSEASVGEQY,TRBV10-2,TRBJ2-7
ASSPRGRGNEKLF,TRBV7-9,TRBJ1-4
ASSFGRGSYEQY,TRBV5-1,TRBJ2-7
ASSRPGTSGKDEQF,TRBV5-4,TRBJ2-1
ASSPPGRGRDTDTQY,TRBV28,TRBJ2-3
ASSLYRLRRGEQY,TRBV28,TRBJ2-7
ASSDTGVSTDTQY,TRBV19,TRBJ2-3
SVGRSTDTQY,TRBV29-1,TRBJ2-3
ASSRGLAAGEQY,TRBV7-2,TRBJ2-7
ASSPRDKYTEAF,TRBV18,TRBJ1-1